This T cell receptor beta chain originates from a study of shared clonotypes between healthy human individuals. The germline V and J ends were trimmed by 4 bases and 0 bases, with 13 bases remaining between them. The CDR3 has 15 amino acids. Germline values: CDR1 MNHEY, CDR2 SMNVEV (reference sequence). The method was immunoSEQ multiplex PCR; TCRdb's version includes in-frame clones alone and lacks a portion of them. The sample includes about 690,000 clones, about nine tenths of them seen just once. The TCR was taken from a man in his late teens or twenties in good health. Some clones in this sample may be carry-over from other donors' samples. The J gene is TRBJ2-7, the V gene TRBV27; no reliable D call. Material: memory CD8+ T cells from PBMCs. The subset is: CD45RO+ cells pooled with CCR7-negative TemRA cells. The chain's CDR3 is CASSSYTRSSYEQYF. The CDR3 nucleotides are TGTGCCAGCAGTTCATACACAAGGAGCTCCTACGAGCAGTACTTC.